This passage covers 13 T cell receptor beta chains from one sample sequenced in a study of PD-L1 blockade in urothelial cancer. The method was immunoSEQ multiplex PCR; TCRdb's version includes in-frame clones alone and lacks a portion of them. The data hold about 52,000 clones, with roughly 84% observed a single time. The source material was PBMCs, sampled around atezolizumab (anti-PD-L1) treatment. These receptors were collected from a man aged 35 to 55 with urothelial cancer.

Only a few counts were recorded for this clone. The CDR3 protein is CASSLGGQGLGETQYF. CDR3 in DNA: TGTGCCAGCAGCTTAGGGGGACAGGGGTTAGGTGAGACCCAGTACTTC. This rearrangement joins TRBV7-8 to TRBJ2-5; 10 bases fit TRBD1. The CDR3 is 16 residues long. V was clipped by 1 base and J by 5 bases; unmatched bases: 7. Germline V gene lookup returns CDR1 SGHVS and CDR2 FQNEAQ.

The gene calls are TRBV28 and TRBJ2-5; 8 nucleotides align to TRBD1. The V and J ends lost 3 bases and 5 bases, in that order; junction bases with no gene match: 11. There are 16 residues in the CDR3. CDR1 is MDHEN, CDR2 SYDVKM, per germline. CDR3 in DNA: TGTGCCAGCAGTTTGGAAGACAGGGGTAGTTCGGAGACCCAGTACTTC. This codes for CASSLEDRGSSETQYF.

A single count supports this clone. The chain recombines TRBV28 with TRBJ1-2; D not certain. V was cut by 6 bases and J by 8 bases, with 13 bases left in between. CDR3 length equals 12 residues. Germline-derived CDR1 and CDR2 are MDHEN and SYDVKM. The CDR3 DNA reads TGTGCCAGCAGACAAAGCGCTCGGGGCTACACCTTC. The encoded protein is CASRQSARGYTF.

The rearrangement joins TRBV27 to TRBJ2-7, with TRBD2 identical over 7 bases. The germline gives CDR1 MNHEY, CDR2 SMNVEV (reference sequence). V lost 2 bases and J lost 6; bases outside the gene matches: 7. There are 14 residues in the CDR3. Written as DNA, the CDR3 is TGTGCCAGCAGTTTAGGCGGGAGTAGTCGCGAGCAGTACTTC. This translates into CASSLGGSSREQYF.

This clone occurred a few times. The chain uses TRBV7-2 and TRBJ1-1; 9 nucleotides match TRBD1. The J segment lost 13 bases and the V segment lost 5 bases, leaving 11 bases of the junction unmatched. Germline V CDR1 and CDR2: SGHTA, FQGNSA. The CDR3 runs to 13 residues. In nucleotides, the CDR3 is TGTGCCAGCAGCCCCGACAGGGGGGAAAATGTTTTCTTT. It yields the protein CASSPDRGENVFF.

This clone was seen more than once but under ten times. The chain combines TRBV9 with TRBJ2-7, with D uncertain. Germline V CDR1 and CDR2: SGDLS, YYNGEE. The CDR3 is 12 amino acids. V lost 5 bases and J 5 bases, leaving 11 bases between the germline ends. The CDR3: CASSRGSDEQYF. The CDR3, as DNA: TGTGCCAGCAGTCGTGGTTCGGACGAGCAGTACTTC.

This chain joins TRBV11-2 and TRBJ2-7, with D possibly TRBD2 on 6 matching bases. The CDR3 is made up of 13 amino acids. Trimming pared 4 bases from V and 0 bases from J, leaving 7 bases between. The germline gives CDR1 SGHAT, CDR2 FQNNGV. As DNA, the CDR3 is TGTGCCAGCAGCTCCGGGGGCTCCTACGAGCAGTACTTC. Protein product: CASSSGGSYEQYF.

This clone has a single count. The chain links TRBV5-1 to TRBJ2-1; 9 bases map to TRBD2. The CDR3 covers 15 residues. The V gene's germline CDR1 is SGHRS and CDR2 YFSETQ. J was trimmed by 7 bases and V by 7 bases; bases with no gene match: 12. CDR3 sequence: CASAGRTSVKNEQFF. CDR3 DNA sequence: TGCGCCAGCGCGGGGAGGACTAGCGTAAAGAATGAGCAGTTCTTC.

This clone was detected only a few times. The CDR3 DNA follows: TGTGCCAGCAGAGGTTTGACAGGCGACGAAAACTATGGCTACACCTTC. Translating gives CASRGLTGDENYGYTF. This chain joins TRBV9 and TRBJ1-2; D is possibly TRBD1 (6 bases). The germline V gene encodes CDR1 SGDLS and CDR2 YYNGEE. With 5 bases removed from V and 2 bases from J, the gap between germline ends came to 19 bases. The CDR3 runs 16 residues.

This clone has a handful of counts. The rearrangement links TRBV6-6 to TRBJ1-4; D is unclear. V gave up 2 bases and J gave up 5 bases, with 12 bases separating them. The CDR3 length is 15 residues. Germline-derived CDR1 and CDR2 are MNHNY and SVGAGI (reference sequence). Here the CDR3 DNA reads TGTGCCAGCAGTTACCCGTTGTTTGGCAATGAAAAACTGTTTTTT. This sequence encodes CASSYPLFGNEKLFF.

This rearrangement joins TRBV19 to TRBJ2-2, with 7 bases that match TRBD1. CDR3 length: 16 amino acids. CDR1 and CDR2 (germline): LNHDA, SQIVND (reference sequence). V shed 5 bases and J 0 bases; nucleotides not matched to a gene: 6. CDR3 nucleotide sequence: TGTGCCAGTAGTTCCTCGGACAGGCCGAACACCGGGGAGCTGTTTTTT. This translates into CASSSSDRPNTGELFF.

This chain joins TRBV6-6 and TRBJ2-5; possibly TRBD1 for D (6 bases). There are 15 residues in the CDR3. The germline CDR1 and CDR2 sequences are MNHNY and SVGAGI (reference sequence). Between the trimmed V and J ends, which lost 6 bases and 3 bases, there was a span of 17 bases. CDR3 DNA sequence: TGTGCCAGCAGAACCCAGGGGAGCAGAAAAGAGACCCAGTACTTC. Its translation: CASRTQGSRKETQYF.

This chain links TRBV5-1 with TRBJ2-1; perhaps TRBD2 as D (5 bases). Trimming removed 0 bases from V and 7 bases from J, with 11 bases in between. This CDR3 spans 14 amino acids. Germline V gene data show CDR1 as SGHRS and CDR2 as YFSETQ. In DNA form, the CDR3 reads TGCGCCAGCAGCTTGGGCCGGGGAGAAAATGAGCAGTTCTTC. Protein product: CASSLGRGENEQFF.